This T cell receptor beta chain was retrieved from a study of cytomegalovirus exposure and HLA in healthy donors. About the study: Membership in the Caucasian-associated ancestry cluster was found for 81% of approximately 380 genotyped donors.

Both 60 Vbeta primers and 13 Jbeta primers went into the PCR. Sequenced by immunoSEQ multiplex PCR; TCRdb stores in-frame clones only, minus some. The listing contains tens of thousands of clones. General observations from the study: According to reports, the classifier identified cytomegalovirus status with high specificity and sensitivity.

Points on this clone: The antigen is unknown.

The V end lost 7 bases, the J end lost 2 bases, and 17 bases lay between the germline ends. The CDR3 spans 16 residues. In germline, CDR1 is MGHDK, CDR2 SYGVNS. This chain uses TRBV25-1 with TRBJ2-2; unclear D gene. The sequence was obtained from a man aged 45-65 years in good health and CMV-seropositive. Sample: PBMCs. The CDR3 loop is CASTPLGHSNTGELFF. For the CDR3, the DNA is TGTGCCAGCACCCCCCTTGGTCACTCCAACACCGGGGAGCTGTTTTTT. Complete variable domain (other parts from reference TRBV25-1 and TRBJ2-2): EADIYQTPRYLVIGTGKKITLECSQTMGHDKMYWYQQDPGMELHLIHYSYGVNSTEKGDLSSESTVSRIRTEHFPLTLESARPSHTSQYLCASTPLGHSNTGELFFGEGSRLTVL.